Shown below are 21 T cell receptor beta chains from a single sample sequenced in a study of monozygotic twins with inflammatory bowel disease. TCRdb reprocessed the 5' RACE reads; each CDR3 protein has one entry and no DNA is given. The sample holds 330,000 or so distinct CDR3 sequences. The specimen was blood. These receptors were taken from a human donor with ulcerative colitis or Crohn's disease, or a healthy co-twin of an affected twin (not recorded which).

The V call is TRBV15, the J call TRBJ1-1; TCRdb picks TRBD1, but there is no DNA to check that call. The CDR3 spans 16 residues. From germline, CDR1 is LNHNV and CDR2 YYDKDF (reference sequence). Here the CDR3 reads CATSRDQGAVYTEAFF.

CDR3 in amino acids: CASSSSANYYNEQFF. The rearrangement uses TRBV28 and TRBJ2-1. CDR1 MDHEN and CDR2 SYDVKM come from the germline V gene. This CDR3 spans 15 amino acids.

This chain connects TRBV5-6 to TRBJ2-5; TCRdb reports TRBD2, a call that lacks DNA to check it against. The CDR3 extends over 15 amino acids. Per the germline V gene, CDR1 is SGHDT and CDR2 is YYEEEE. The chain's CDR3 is CASSLVDGPQETQYF.

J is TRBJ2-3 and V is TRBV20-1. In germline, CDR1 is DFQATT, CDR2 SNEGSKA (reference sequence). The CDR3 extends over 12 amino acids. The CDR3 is CSASDGADTQYF.

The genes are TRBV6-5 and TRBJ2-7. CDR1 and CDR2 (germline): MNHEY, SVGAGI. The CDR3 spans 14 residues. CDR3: CASTFDGSGYEQYF.

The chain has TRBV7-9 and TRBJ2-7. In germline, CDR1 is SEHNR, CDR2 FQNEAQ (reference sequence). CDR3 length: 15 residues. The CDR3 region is CASSLSGPGTYEQYF. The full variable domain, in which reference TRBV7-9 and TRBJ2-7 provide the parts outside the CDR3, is DTGVSQNPRHKITKRGQNVTFRCDPISEHNRLYWYRQTLGQGPEFLTYFQNEAQLEKSRLLSDRFSAERPKGSFSTLEIQRTEQGDSAMYLCASSLSGPGTYEQYFGPGTRLTVT.

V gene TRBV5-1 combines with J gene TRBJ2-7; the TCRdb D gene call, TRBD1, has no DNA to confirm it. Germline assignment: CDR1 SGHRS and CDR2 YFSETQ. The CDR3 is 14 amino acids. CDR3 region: CASSWGWGPYEQYF.

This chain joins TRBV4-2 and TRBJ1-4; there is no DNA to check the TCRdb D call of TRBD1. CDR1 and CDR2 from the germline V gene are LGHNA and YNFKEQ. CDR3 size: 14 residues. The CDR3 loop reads CASSQEGGNEKLFF.

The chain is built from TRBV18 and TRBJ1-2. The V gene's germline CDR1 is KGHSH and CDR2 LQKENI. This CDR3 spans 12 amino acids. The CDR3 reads CASSPGDYGYTF.

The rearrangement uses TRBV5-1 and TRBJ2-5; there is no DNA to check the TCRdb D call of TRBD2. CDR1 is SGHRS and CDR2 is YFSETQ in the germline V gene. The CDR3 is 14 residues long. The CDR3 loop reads CASSPGPPEETQYF. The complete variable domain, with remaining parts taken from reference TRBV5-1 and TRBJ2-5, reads KAGVTQTPRYLIKTRGQQVTLSCSPISGHRSVSWYQQTPGQGLQFLFEYFSETQRNKGNFPGRFSGRQFSNSRSEMNVSTLELGDSALYLCASSPGPPEETQYFGPGTRLLVL.

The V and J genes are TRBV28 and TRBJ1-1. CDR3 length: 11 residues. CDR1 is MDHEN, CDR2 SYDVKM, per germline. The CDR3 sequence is CASSRSSEAFF.

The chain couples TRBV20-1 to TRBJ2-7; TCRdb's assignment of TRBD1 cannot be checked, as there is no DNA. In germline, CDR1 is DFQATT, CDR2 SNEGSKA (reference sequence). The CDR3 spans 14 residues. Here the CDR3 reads CSARIFGGSYEQYF.

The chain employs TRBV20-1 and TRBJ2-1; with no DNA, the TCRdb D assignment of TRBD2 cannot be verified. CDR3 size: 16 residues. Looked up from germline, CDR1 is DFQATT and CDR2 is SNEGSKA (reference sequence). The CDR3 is CSARILSGASYNEQFF.

CDR3 loop: CASSQASQGAGSAQETQYF. V and J are TRBV4-1 and TRBJ2-5; TCRdb picks TRBD1, but there is no DNA to check that call. Per germline, CDR1 MGHRA and CDR2 YSYEKL. The CDR3 loop spans 19 amino acids.

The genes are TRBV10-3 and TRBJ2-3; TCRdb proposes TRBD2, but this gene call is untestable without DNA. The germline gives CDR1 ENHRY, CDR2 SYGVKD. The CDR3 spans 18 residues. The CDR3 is CAISEVREGSGVEDTQYF.

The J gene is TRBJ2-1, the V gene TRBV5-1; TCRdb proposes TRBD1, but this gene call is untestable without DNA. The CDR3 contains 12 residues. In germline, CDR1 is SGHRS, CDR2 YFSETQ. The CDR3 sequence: CASRQGGNEQFF.

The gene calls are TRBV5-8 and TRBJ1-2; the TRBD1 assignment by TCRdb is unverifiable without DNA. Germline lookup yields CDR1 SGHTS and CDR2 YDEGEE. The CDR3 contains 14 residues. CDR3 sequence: CASTWTGTTYGYTF.

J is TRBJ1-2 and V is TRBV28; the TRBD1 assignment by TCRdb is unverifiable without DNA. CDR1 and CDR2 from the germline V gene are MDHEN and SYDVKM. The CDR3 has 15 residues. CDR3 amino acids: CASSPPGQRNYGYTF.

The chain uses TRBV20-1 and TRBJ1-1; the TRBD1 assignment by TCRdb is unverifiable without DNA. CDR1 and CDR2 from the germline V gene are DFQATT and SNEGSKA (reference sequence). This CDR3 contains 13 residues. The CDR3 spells CSASLGASTEAFF.

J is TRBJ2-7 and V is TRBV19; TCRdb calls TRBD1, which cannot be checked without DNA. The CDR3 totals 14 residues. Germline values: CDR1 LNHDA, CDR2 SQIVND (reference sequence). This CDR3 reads CASSARQGPYEQYF.

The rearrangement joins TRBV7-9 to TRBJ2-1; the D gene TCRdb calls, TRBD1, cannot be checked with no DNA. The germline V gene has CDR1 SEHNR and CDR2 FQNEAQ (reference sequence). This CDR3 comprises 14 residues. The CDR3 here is CASSSTQGYNEQFF.